This entry lists 32 T cell receptor beta chains sequenced from one sample in a study of persistence of HIV-infected CD4 T cells. The immunoSEQ assay was version 4, run in survey mode. Sequencing used immunoSEQ multiplex PCR; TCRdb keeps in-frame clones, though not all of them. The sample records roughly 34,000 clones, around 76% being singletons. Stimulation used approximately 9.6 ug/mL lysate from CMV-infected fibroblasts. Memory cells lacking CD40L and CD69 with high CD45RO were sorted. Which antigens these TCRs recognize remains unknown. The source was CD4+ T cells sorted from PBMCs after approximately 19-hour stimulation, collected from a patient who received antiretroviral therapy. The receptors stem from an adult woman with HIV who was CMV-seropositive.

V is TRBV5-4 and J is TRBJ1-6; D remains unclear. The V end was cut by 0 bases, the J end by 7 bases, with 17 bases between. The CDR3 sequence is 17 residues long. Germline V gives CDR1 SGHNT, CDR2 YYREEE (reference sequence). This chain's CDR3 is CASSLGAGLPGNSPLHF. In DNA form, the CDR3 reads TGTGCCAGCAGCTTGGGGGCAGGCCTTCCTGGGAATTCACCCCTCCACTTT.

This sequence joins TRBV7-6 and TRBJ2-7, with 7 bases identical to TRBD1. The trim removed 1 base at V and 7 bases at J, leaving 7 bases unmatched. Germline V gene sequence: CDR1 SGHVS, CDR2 FNYEAQ. The CDR3 totals 14 residues. CDR3 sequence reads: CASSLEGAGLEQYF. In nucleotides, the CDR3 is TGTGCCAGCAGCTTAGAGGGGGCTGGGTTAGAGCAGTACTTC.

This clone has just a few counts. This chain connects TRBV24-1 to TRBJ1-1; 7 nucleotides align to TRBD1. The CDR3 has 15 residues. J lost 1 base, V lost 7 bases, and 8 bases had no gene match. In germline, CDR1 is KGHDR, CDR2 SFDVKD. The CDR3: CATRDPGQPNTEAFF. The DNA for the CDR3 is TGTGCCACCAGGGACCCGGGACAGCCGAACACTGAAGCTTTCTTT.

The V call is TRBV9, the J call TRBJ1-1, with 10 nucleotides matching TRBD1. CDR3 length: 15 amino acids. V trimming: 3 bases; J trimming: 6 bases; junction bases outside the gene matches: 8. Germline V gene sequence: CDR1 SGDLS, CDR2 YYNGEE. The chain's CDR3 is CASSGTGTGVPEAFF. CDR3 coding DNA: TGTGCCAGCAGCGGGACCGGGACAGGGGTCCCTGAAGCTTTCTTT. Full variable domain (rest looked up from reference TRBV9 and TRBJ1-1): DSGVTQTPKHLITATGQRVTLRCSPRSGDLSVYWYQQSLDQGLQFLIQYYNGEERAKGNILERFSAQQFPDLHSELNLSSLELGDSALYFCASSGTGTGVPEAFFGQGTRLTVV.

The rearrangement uses TRBV19 and TRBJ2-5, with D perhaps TRBD1 or TRBD2 (6 bases each). The V end was cut by 6 bases, the J end by 5 bases, with 16 bases between. Germline-derived CDR1 and CDR2 are LNHDA and SQIVND (reference sequence). The CDR3 totals 14 residues. The CDR3 spells CASSWGRSGETQYF. The CDR3 DNA is TGTGCCAGTAGCTGGGGGCGGAGCGGGGAGACCCAGTACTTC.

This sequence joins TRBV29-1 and TRBJ1-1, with D unclear. Trimming left V 7 bases short and J 3 bases short, with 15 bases between. Germline CDR1 reads SQVTM; CDR2 reads ANQGSEA. CDR3 size: 13 residues. CDR3 sequence (DNA): TGCAGCGCCAGAGGGAGCGGGGACACTGAAGCTTTCTTT. Translated, it gives CSARGSGDTEAFF.

The genes are TRBV4-1 and TRBJ1-4; the match to TRBD1 covers 9 bases. Germline CDR1 MGHRA, CDR2 YSYEKL. CDR3 length: 17 amino acids. Trimming removed 3 bases from V and 3 bases from J; junction bases left unmatched: 8. The CDR3 nucleotides are TGCGCCAGCAGCCACTTCAAGGGGGACAGGGCTAATGAAAAACTGTTTTTT. Translating gives CASSHFKGDRANEKLFF.

The gene calls are TRBV6-5 and TRBJ1-2; perhaps TRBD1 as D (6 bases). Germline V CDR1 and CDR2: MNHEY, SVGAGI. Trimming removed 5 bases at V and 4 bases at J, with 17 bases between. The CDR3 spans 15 residues. Here the CDR3 reads CASSTSGGGPYGYTF. CDR3 nucleotides: TGTGCCAGCAGTACATCCGGGGGCGGCCCCTATGGCTACACCTTC.

This chain connects TRBV28 to TRBJ1-2, with D possibly matching TRBD1 (6 bases). Germline V gene data show CDR1 as MDHEN and CDR2 as SYDVKM. CDR3 length: 14 residues. Trimming removed 1 base at V and 5 bases at J, with 11 bases between. CDR3 region: CASSLSGARYGYTF. The CDR3 bases are TGTGCCAGCAGTTTATCAGGGGCTCGGTATGGCTACACCTTC.

The rearrangement joins TRBV15 to TRBJ1-2; 7 bases line up with TRBD1. This CDR3 spans 16 amino acids. V dropped 0 bases and J dropped 6; count of bases not matched to a gene: 10. Germline assignment: CDR1 LNHNV and CDR2 YYDKDF (reference sequence). CDR3 in amino acids: CATSREGRQGRNGYTF. The CDR3 coding sequence is TGTGCCACCAGCAGAGAGGGGAGACAGGGACGGAATGGCTACACCTTC.

The rearrangement uses TRBV10-3 and TRBJ2-1; 13 nucleotides agree with TRBD2. This CDR3 region has 16 residues. V lost 6 bases, J lost 7 bases, and 9 bases stayed unmatched. Germline assignment: CDR1 ENHRY and CDR2 SYGVKD. CDR3 amino acids: CAIRPRTSGRVNEQFF. The CDR3 DNA is TGTGCCATCAGACCAAGGACTAGCGGGAGAGTAAATGAGCAGTTCTTC.

In this sample, this clone turned up a few times. This chain links TRBV2 with TRBJ1-4; 10 bases align to TRBD1. V dropped 7 bases and J dropped 7; count of bases not matched to a gene: 12. Germline lookup yields CDR1 SNHLY and CDR2 FYNNEI. CDR3 size: 16 residues. The CDR3 sequence is CASTWDRGGSGEKLFF. The CDR3 DNA follows: TGTGCCAGCACTTGGGACAGGGGAGGTAGCGGTGAAAAACTGTTTTTT.

The chain employs TRBV6-6 and TRBJ2-2; 9 positions match TRBD1. Germline CDR1 and CDR2: MNHNY and SVGAGI (reference sequence). CDR3 length: 14 amino acids. V was pared by 7 bases and J by 4 bases, with 4 bases of the junction left unmatched. CDR3 coding DNA: TGTGCCAGCACTCAGACAGGGGGCACCGGGGAGCTGTTTTTT. Its protein is CASTQTGGTGELFF.

CDR3 in amino acids: CATHSGTGTYEQYF. CDR3 coding DNA: TGCGCCACCCATTCCGGGACAGGGACCTACGAGCAGTACTTC. This chain links TRBV5-1 with TRBJ2-7, with 9 bases aligning to TRBD1. Germline lookup yields CDR1 SGHRS and CDR2 YFSETQ. V trimming: 9 bases; J trimming: 2 bases; junction bases outside the gene matches: 9. The CDR3 runs 14 residues.

This clone occurred a few times. V and J are TRBV18 and TRBJ1-1, with D perhaps TRBD1 (5 bases). V shed 4 bases and J shed 4 bases, with 16 bases lying between them. Germline V CDR1 and CDR2: KGHSH, LQKENI. The CDR3 contains 15 residues. The CDR3 DNA follows: TGTGCCAGCTCACACCCGGGGGGGACGGGCACTGAAGCTTTCTTT. Residues: CASSHPGGTGTEAFF.

This clone was counted a few times. DNA for the CDR3: TGTGCCAGTAGTATAGGTCGACTAGCGGTTCAGTCGGGGGAGCTGTTTTTT. This sequence encodes CASSIGRLAVQSGELFF. The chain couples TRBV19 to TRBJ2-2, with TRBD2 identical over 9 bases. V shed 1 base, J shed 8 bases, and the junction held 11 bases outside the gene matches. CDR1 and CDR2 from the germline V gene are LNHDA and SQIVND (reference sequence). The length of the CDR3 is 17 residues.

Only a few counts were recorded for this clone. Here the CDR3 reads CAWSRQLETEAFF. CDR3 in DNA: TGTGCCTGGAGCCGACAGTTGGAGACTGAAGCTTTCTTT. This chain uses TRBV30 with TRBJ1-1; the D gene is possibly TRBD1 (5 bases). The V end lost 3 bases, the J end lost 5 bases, and 13 bases lay between the germline ends. CDR1 and CDR2 (germline): GTSNPN, SVGIG (reference sequence). The CDR3 consists of 13 residues.

The rearrangement joins TRBV9 to TRBJ2-1; D is uncertain. The CDR3 contains 15 residues. V was clipped by 0 bases and J by 0 bases, with 7 bases between them. Looked up from germline, CDR1 is SGDLS and CDR2 is YYNGEE. CDR3 DNA sequence: TGTGCCAGCAGCGTAGGAGTGAACTCCTACAATGAGCAGTTCTTC. Translated: CASSVGVNSYNEQFF. Combining the CDR3 with reference TRBV9 and TRBJ2-1 gives the whole variable domain DSGVTQTPKHLITATGQRVTLRCSPRSGDLSVYWYQQSLDQGLQFLIQYYNGEERAKGNILERFSAQQFPDLHSELNLSSLELGDSALYFCASSVGVNSYNEQFFGPGTRLTVL.

This rearrangement joins TRBV28 to TRBJ2-2; unclear D gene. Trimming pared 4 bases from V and 5 bases from J, leaving 8 bases between. CDR3 length equals 13 residues. Germline CDR1 MDHEN, CDR2 SYDVKM. The CDR3: CASSSGDTGELFF. The CDR3 DNA is TGTGCCAGCAGTTCCGGAGATACCGGGGAGCTGTTTTTT.

The chain has TRBV27 and TRBJ1-1, with 8 nucleotides matching TRBD1. In germline, CDR1 is MNHEY, CDR2 SMNVEV (reference sequence). This CDR3 comprises 15 residues. V shed 4 bases, J shed 4 bases, and the junction held 8 bases outside the gene matches. CDR3: CASSSTDRVGTEAFF. The CDR3 DNA reads TGTGCCAGCAGTTCCACGGACAGGGTTGGCACTGAAGCTTTCTTT.

The chain has TRBV10-3 and TRBJ1-2; the match to TRBD1 covers 7 bases. CDR1 ENHRY and CDR2 SYGVKD come from the germline V gene. The CDR3 contains 15 residues. V lost 3 bases, J lost 3 bases, and 7 bases stayed unmatched. CDR3 bases: TGTGCCATCAGTGACATTCTCGGGACAGACTATGGCTACACCTTC. Translating it yields CAISDILGTDYGYTF.

The chain combines TRBV30 with TRBJ1-5, with 7 positions matching TRBD1. After removal of 5 bases from V and 3 bases from J, the junction contained 10 bases not matched to a gene. The V gene's germline CDR1 is GTSNPN and CDR2 SVGIG (reference sequence). The CDR3 runs 15 residues. The CDR3 DNA sequence: TGTGCCTGGGGGCCCTTGACAGGGCACAATCAGCCCCAGCATTTT. As protein: CAWGPLTGHNQPQHF. Full variable domain (remainder filled in from reference TRBV30 and TRBJ1-5): SQTIHQWPATLVQPVGSPLSLECTVEGTSNPNLYWYRQAAGRGLQLLFYSVGIGQISSEVPQNLSASRPQDRQFILSSKKLLLSDSGFYLCAWGPLTGHNQPQHFGDGTRLSIL.

This clone has only one observation. The J gene is TRBJ2-3, the V gene TRBV2, with 9 bases fitting TRBD2. The CDR3 sequence is 15 residues long. V lost 4 bases to trimming and J lost 0 bases; unmatched junction nucleotides: 2. Looked up from germline, CDR1 is SNHLY and CDR2 is FYNNEI. Here the CDR3 reads CASSGLAESTDTQYF. The DNA for the CDR3 is TGTGCCAGCAGTGGACTAGCGGAAAGCACAGATACGCAGTATTTT.

For the CDR3, the DNA is TGTGCCAGCAGTGAACAGGGATTGAGCAATCAGCCCCAGCATTTT. As protein: CASSEQGLSNQPQHF. The chain couples TRBV6-4 to TRBJ1-5; possible D gene TRBD1, 6 bases. The V gene's germline CDR1 is MRHNA and CDR2 SNTAGT. V gave up 3 bases and J gave up 1 base, with 10 bases separating them. The CDR3 runs to 15 residues.

The chain is built from TRBV5-1 and TRBJ2-1; 7 nucleotides match TRBD1. Germline lookup yields CDR1 SGHRS and CDR2 YFSETQ. The CDR3 is 15 residues long. V dropped 4 bases and J dropped 4; count of bases not matched to a gene: 8. The CDR3 loop is CASSVGTVGYNEQFF. The DNA for the CDR3 is TGCGCCAGCAGCGTCGGGACAGTGGGGTACAATGAGCAGTTCTTC.

V usage is TRBV29-1 and J usage is TRBJ2-3, with a tentative D call TRBD2 (5 bases). The V gene lost 6 bases and the J gene lost 3 bases, with 10 bases spanning the gap. CDR3 length: 12 residues. The germline V gene has CDR1 SQVTM and CDR2 ANQGSEA. This CDR3 reads CSVRVQTDTQYF. The CDR3 bases are TGCAGCGTGAGGGTCCAGACAGATACGCAGTATTTT.

The chain has TRBV5-1 and TRBJ2-5; no clear D. The germline V and J ends were trimmed by 5 bases and 3 bases, with 11 bases remaining between them. This CDR3 comprises 13 residues. CDR1 and CDR2 from the germline V gene are SGHRS and YFSETQ. CDR3 nucleotide sequence: TGCGCCAGCAGTCAAGGGAATGAAGAGACCCAGTACTTC. The encoded protein is CASSQGNEETQYF.

V usage is TRBV3-1 (or the pseudogene TRBV3-2) and J usage is TRBJ2-7; 7 bases align to TRBD1. V gave up 1 base and J gave up 9 bases; unmatched junction bases: 6. The CDR3 length is 13 residues. Per the germline V gene, CDR1 is LGHDT and CDR2 is YNNKEL (reference sequence). CDR3 in amino acids: CASSQGDSQGQYF. The CDR3 DNA reads as TGTGCCAGCAGCCAAGGGGACAGTCAGGGGCAGTACTTC.

The CDR3 region has the DNA TGTGCCATCAGTGTGCAGGGGGACTATGGCTACACCTTC. Protein product: CAISVQGDYGYTF. This sequence joins TRBV10-3 and TRBJ1-2, with 7 bases lining up with TRBD1. The CDR3 runs 13 residues. J was trimmed by 3 bases and V by 4 bases; bases with no gene match: 2. Germline CDR1 is ENHRY and CDR2 is SYGVKD.

The rearrangement uses TRBV28 and TRBJ2-7; D perhaps matches TRBD2 (7 bases). There are 14 residues in the CDR3. V was trimmed by 5 bases and J by 4 bases, leaving 15 bases between them. Germline lookup yields CDR1 MDHEN and CDR2 SYDVKM. The chain's CDR3 is CASSHRRGQYEQYF. The CDR3 nucleotides read TGTGCCAGCAGTCACCGGCGGGGGCAGTACGAGCAGTACTTC.

The chain recombines TRBV30 with TRBJ2-1, with D perhaps assigned TRBD1 or TRBD2 (5 bases each). This CDR3 region has 14 residues. Germline CDR1 and CDR2: GTSNPN and SVGIG (reference sequence). The V gene lost 5 bases and the J gene lost 6 bases, with 17 bases spanning the gap. CDR3 sequence (DNA): TGTGCCTGGGACCGGGACCCAACAGGCAATGAGCAGTTCTTC. It codes for CAWDRDPTGNEQFF.

The chain is built from TRBV19 and TRBJ2-4; D may correspond to TRBD1 or TRBD2 (5 bases each). Germline V gene sequence: CDR1 LNHDA, CDR2 SQIVND (reference sequence). The germline V and J ends were trimmed by 4 bases and 9 bases, with 13 bases remaining between them. The CDR3 is made up of 13 amino acids. This CDR3 reads CASSTTGPSIQYF. DNA of the CDR3: TGTGCCAGTAGTACCACGGGGCCTTCCATTCAGTACTTC.